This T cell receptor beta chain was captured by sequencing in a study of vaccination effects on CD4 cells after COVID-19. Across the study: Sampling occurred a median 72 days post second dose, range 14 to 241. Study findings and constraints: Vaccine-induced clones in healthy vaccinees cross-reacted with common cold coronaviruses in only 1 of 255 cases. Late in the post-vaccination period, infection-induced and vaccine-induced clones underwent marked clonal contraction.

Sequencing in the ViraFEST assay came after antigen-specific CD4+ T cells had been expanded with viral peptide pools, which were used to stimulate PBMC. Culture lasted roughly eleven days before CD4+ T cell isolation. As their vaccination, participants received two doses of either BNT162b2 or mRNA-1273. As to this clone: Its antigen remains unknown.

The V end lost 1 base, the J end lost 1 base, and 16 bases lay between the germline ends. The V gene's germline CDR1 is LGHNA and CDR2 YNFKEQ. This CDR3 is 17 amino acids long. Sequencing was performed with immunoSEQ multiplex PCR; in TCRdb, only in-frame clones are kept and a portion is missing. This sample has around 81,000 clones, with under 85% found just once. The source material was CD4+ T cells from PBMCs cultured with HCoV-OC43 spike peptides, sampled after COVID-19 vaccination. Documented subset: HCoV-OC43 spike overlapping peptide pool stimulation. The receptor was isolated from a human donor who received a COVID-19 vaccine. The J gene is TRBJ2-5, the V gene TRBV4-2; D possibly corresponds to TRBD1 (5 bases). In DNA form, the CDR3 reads TGTGCCAGCAGCCAAGGGGGCGGAACGCCTTTCCAAGAGACCCAGTACTTC. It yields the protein CASSQGGGTPFQETQYF.